This T cell receptor (beta chain) emerged from a study of metastatic and nonmetastatic thyroid tumors. MiXCR was used by TCRdb to re-call the PCR reads. The repertoire includes tens of thousands of clones, roughly 15% of them detected once, and roughly 6.2% sits in the top ten. Of note for this clone: Likely a read error: the CDR3 ends without its conserved phenylalanine or tryptophan.

The V end was cut by 1 base, the J end by 6 bases, with 9 bases between. The germline V gene has CDR1 SGHAT and CDR2 FQNNGV. The CDR3 is made up of 13 amino acids. No treatment of any kind had been given to any patient before thyroid surgery. The chain joins TRBV11-2 to TRBJ1-1; D unclear. Sequencing was performed on blood. This receptor was obtained from a male donor with papillary thyroid cancer or a benign thyroid nodule (not recorded which). Some clones in this sample may be carry-over from other donors' samples. CDR3 in DNA: TGTGCCAGCAGCTTAGGCCCGGGCGCTGAAGCTTTCTTA. Translation gives CASSLGPGAEAFL.